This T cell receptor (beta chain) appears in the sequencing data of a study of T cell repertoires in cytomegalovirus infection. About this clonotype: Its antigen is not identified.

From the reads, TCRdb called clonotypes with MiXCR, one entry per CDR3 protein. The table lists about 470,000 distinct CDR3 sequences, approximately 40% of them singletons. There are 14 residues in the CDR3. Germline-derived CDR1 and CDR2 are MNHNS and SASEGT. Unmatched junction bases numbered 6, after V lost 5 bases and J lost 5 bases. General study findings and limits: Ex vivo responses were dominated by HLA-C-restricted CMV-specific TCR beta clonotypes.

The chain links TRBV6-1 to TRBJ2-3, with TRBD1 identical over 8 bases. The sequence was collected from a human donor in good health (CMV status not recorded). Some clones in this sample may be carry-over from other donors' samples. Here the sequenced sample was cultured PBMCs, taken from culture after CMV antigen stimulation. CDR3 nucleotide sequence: TGTGCCAGCAGTCCGACAGGGGCGGAAGATACGCAGTATTTT. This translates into CASSPTGAEDTQYF.